A single sample is the source of the 8 T cell receptor beta chains below, sequenced in a study of CD8 T cells in ankylosing spondylitis. TCRdb fed the 5' RACE reads into MiXCR, producing one record per CDR3 protein. The sample shows 250,000 to 400,000 distinct CDR3 sequences, around a tenth of them seen only once. Input material: blood, either unsorted or a sorted T cell fraction (not recorded which). Receptors were obtained from a female donor with ankylosing spondylitis or in good health (not recorded which).

This clonotype was recorded many times. The V gene is TRBV5-1, the J gene TRBJ2-7, with TRBD1 matching 8 bases. Germline-derived CDR1 and CDR2 are SGHRS and YFSETQ. The junction had 5 bases not matched to a gene; V was cut back by 1 base and J by 2 bases. The CDR3 spans 15 residues. This CDR3 is CASSLTGGPTYEQYF. The CDR3 DNA is TGCGCCAGCAGCTTGACAGGGGGACCGACCTACGAGCAGTACTTC.

This clonotype was seen repeatedly, ten times or more. This chain joins TRBV7-9 and TRBJ2-1; possibly TRBD2 for D (5 bases). Germline V gene lookup returns CDR1 SEHNR and CDR2 FQNEAQ (reference sequence). V was cut by 5 bases and J by 12 bases, with 17 bases left in between. The length of the CDR3 is 13 residues. CDR3 residues: CASSLPPMAGQFF. The CDR3 DNA sequence: TGTGCCAGCAGCCTCCCACCCATGGCGGGGCAGTTCTTC.

This clonotype was counted at least ten times. The rearrangement links TRBV7-2 to TRBJ1-3; D uncertain. Germline V gene sequence: CDR1 SGHTA, CDR2 FQGNSA. CDR3 length: 11 amino acids. Trimming removed 3 bases from V and 8 bases from J, with 5 bases in between. Here the CDR3 DNA reads TGTGCCAGCAGCTTTGGGTACACCATATATTTT. Translated: CASSFGYTIYF.

This clonotype was counted at least ten times. The chain recombines TRBV2 with TRBJ2-1, with D hard to call. V dropped 8 bases and J dropped 4 bases, with 9 bases sitting between them. Germline V gene data show CDR1 as SNHLY and CDR2 as FYNNEI. This CDR3 comprises 12 residues. The CDR3 region has the DNA TGTGCCAGCGATTTAAAGTACAATGAGCAGTTCTTC. It encodes CASDLKYNEQFF.

In its sample, this clonotype was seen many times. The rearrangement joins TRBV9 to TRBJ2-3, with D unclear. The CDR3 covers 16 residues. Germline V gene lookup returns CDR1 SGDLS and CDR2 YYNGEE. V was cut by 2 bases and J by 0 bases, with 13 bases left in between. CDR3 protein: CASSVMGLTSTDTQYF. The CDR3 DNA follows: TGTGCCAGCAGCGTTATGGGTCTTACTAGCACAGATACGCAGTATTTT.

This clonotype was found many times. Here the CDR3 DNA reads TGTGCCAGCAGTTTAAGTGGTAACCCCCAGTTCTTC. As protein: CASSLSGNPQFF. This sequence joins TRBV12-3 or TRBV12-4 and TRBJ2-1; D gene ambiguous. The ends were cut back, 2 bases at V and 13 bases at J, with 12 bases in the middle. The CDR3 length is 12 residues.

This clonotype has ten or more counts. The rearrangement links TRBV5-5 to TRBJ2-7; a possible D gene is TRBD2 (7 bases). The CDR3 is 14 residues long. V was trimmed by 4 bases and J by 0 bases, leaving 11 bases between them. Germline V CDR1 and CDR2: SGHKS, YYEKEE (reference sequence). CDR3 nucleotide sequence: TGTGCCAGCAGCAGGGGGGGAAGCTCCTACGAGCAGTACTTC. It yields the protein CASSRGGSSYEQYF.

This clonotype was recorded at least ten times. The V gene is TRBV6-2 or TRBV6-3, the J gene TRBJ2-1; TRBD2 agrees at 9 bases. Trimming at V came to 6 bases and at J to 9 bases, leaving 9 bases not matched to a gene. CDR1 and CDR2 (germline): MNHEY, SVGEGT. This CDR3 has 14 residues. The CDR3 protein is CASSVLAGSGEQFF. CDR3 DNA sequence: TGTGCCAGCAGCGTACTAGCGGGTTCGGGTGAGCAGTTCTTC.